This TCR beta chain was obtained from a study of T-cell reconstitution after alpha-beta-depleted transplantation in children. Preparing the TCRbeta library involved the use of unique molecular identifiers. TCRdb re-called the PCR reads with MiXCR, one entry per CDR3 protein. Of about 510,000 distinct CDR3 sequences in the sample, 11% are singletons; the top ten hold about 14%. In the case of this clonotype: Its antigen is unknown.

CDR3 length equals 16 residues. Germline CDR1 reads SGHAT; CDR2 reads FQNNGV. The V and J ends lost 0 bases and 1 base respectively, with 13 bases between them. Findings of the study overall: About two months after transplant, alpha-beta T cells reportedly came from several hundred expanded graft clones. It was newly produced T cells that mostly accounted for T-cell counts and diversity one year after transplant.

Sequencing was performed on PBMCs, mostly from graft donor cells, taken 180 days after TCRalphabeta/CD19-depleted stem cell transplant. V gene TRBV11-2 combines with J gene TRBJ2-7; D might be TRBD2 (5 bases). The receptor's source is a female patient younger than 10 who had a stem cell transplant for aplastic anemia, so the T cells may come from the graft donor. The CDR3 DNA follows: TGTGCCAGCAGCTTAGATAGGAGGAGCGCTTCCTACGAGCAGTACTTC. Amino acid sequence: CASSLDRRSASYEQYF.